The 25 T cell receptor beta chains reported below all come from one sample, sequenced in a study of blood T cell repertoires in COVID-19. Profiling relied on immunoSEQ multiplex PCR, and the TCRdb table lists in-frame clones only, not all of them. Here the sample spans approximately 85,000 clones, approximately 89% being singletons. The source material was peripheral blood. The receptor set was obtained from a man aged 50-60 years with acute or convalescent COVID-19.

The chain carries TRBV2 and TRBJ2-7; weak D call: TRBD1 (5 bases). Germline CDR1 and CDR2: SNHLY and FYNNEI. This CDR3 is built from 14 residues. V was shortened by 2 bases and J by 7 bases, with 15 bases between the two germline ends. The CDR3 DNA reads TGTGCCAGCAGTGAAACAGGTCCCCAGAGGGAGCAGTACTTC. Amino acid sequence: CASSETGPQREQYF.

The genes are TRBV2 and TRBJ1-3; D uncertain. The V end lost 6 bases, the J end lost 6 bases, and 9 bases lay between the germline ends. This CDR3 has 12 residues. Germline assignment: CDR1 SNHLY and CDR2 FYNNEI. The CDR3, as DNA: TGTGCCAGCAGCCCCCTTATAAACACCATATATTTT. This translates into CASSPLINTIYF.

This chain connects TRBV5-4 to TRBJ1-1; possible D gene TRBD1, 6 bases. The CDR3 is made up of 15 amino acids. Trimming stripped 2 bases from V and 8 bases from J, with 19 bases between. Germline CDR1 SGHNT, CDR2 YYREEE (reference sequence). This CDR3 reads CASSLGGQFASEAFF. The CDR3 DNA reads as TGTGCCAGCAGCTTAGGTGGACAGTTCGCTTCGGAAGCTTTCTTT.

V is TRBV19 and J is TRBJ2-2, with 8 bases lining up with TRBD1. Germline loops: CDR1 LNHDA, CDR2 SQIVND (reference sequence). Trimming at V came to 3 bases and at J to 7 bases, leaving 7 bases not matched to a gene. The CDR3 is made up of 15 amino acids. CDR3 sequence (DNA): TGTGCCAGTAGTATCTCCAGGGGGCTTGGCGGGGAGCTGTTTTTT. It yields the protein CASSISRGLGGELFF.

The chain employs TRBV20-1 and TRBJ1-5; the D gene is possibly TRBD1 (6 bases). CDR1 is DFQATT, CDR2 SNEGSKA, per germline (reference sequence). The germline V and J ends were trimmed by 3 bases and 4 bases, with 13 bases remaining between them. The CDR3 runs 14 residues. CDR3 in amino acids: CSASEGQPNQPQHF. The CDR3 nucleotides are TGCAGTGCTAGTGAAGGACAGCCTAATCAGCCCCAGCATTTT.

The chain has TRBV5-6 and TRBJ2-2; D is possibly TRBD2 (6 bases). CDR3 length: 16 amino acids. Per germline, CDR1 SGHDT and CDR2 YYEEEE. V lost 2 bases, J lost 0 bases, and 11 bases lay in between. CDR3 amino acids: CASSFRGSANTGELFF. In DNA, the CDR3 is TGTGCCAGCAGCTTCCGGGGGTCTGCGAACACCGGGGAGCTGTTTTTT.

V usage is TRBV27 and J usage is TRBJ1-1, with TRBD1 as a possible D gene (6 bases). Germline-derived CDR1 and CDR2 are MNHEY and SMNVEV (reference sequence). The CDR3 runs to 15 residues. Deletions cut 2 bases from V and 1 base from J, with 11 bases between. Here the CDR3 reads CASSLNRRGNTEAFF. The CDR3 bases are TGTGCCAGCAGTTTAAACCGCAGGGGGAACACTGAAGCTTTCTTT.

This sequence joins TRBV4-1 and TRBJ2-7; TRBD2 matches 8 bases. With 0 bases clipped from V and 2 bases from J, the junction kept 6 bases outside the gene matches. The CDR3 totals 16 residues. Looked up from germline, CDR1 is MGHRA and CDR2 is YSYEKL. DNA for the CDR3: TGCGCCAGCAGCCAAGATCAGCGAGCGGGAGCCTACGAGCAGTACTTC. Translating gives CASSQDQRAGAYEQYF.

This clone occurred a few times. This chain links TRBV7-2 with TRBJ1-1; 7 positions match TRBD1. CDR3 length: 14 amino acids. Germline CDR1 SGHTA, CDR2 FQGNSA. V trimming: 5 bases; J trimming: 3 bases; junction bases outside the gene matches: 6. CDR3 nucleotides: TGTGCCAGCAGCAGAAGGGACAGATACACTGAAGCTTTCTTT. This gives the protein CASSRRDRYTEAFF.

This chain connects TRBV6-2 or TRBV6-3 to TRBJ1-1, with 9 bases lining up with TRBD1. CDR3 size: 14 residues. V shed 5 bases, J shed 5 bases, and the junction held 6 bases outside the gene matches. Germline V lookup: CDR1 MNHEY, CDR2 SVGEGT. DNA for the CDR3: TGTGCCAGCAGTCGGACAGGGGAATGGACTGAAGCTTTCTTT. This encodes CASSRTGEWTEAFF.

The chain has TRBV5-6 and TRBJ2-3; D possibly corresponds to TRBD1 (5 bases). Per germline, CDR1 SGHDT and CDR2 YYEEEE. V dropped 0 bases and J dropped 3 bases, with 11 bases sitting between them. This CDR3 spans 15 amino acids. The CDR3 loop reads CASSLEIGATDTQYF. The CDR3 coding sequence is TGTGCCAGCAGCTTGGAAATTGGGGCGACAGATACGCAGTATTTT. The full variable domain, completed using reference TRBV5-6 and TRBJ2-3, is DAGVTQSPTHLIKTRGQQVTLRCSPKSGHDTVSWYQQALGQGPQFIFQYYEEEERQRGNFPDRFSGHQFPNYSSELNVNALLLGDSALYLCASSLEIGATDTQYFGPGTRLTVL.

In this sample, this clone turned up a few times. The rearrangement uses TRBV15 and TRBJ1-2; tentatively, D is TRBD1 (6 bases). The CDR3 sequence is 14 residues long. Trimming shortened V by 0 bases and J by 12 bases, and 17 bases separated the two germline ends. Germline V gene sequence: CDR1 LNHNV, CDR2 YYDKDF (reference sequence). The CDR3 sequence is CATSRDPGGANDTF. In DNA, the CDR3 is TGTGCCACCAGCAGAGACCCTGGGGGGGCGAATGACACCTTC. Variable domain in full (rest from reference TRBV15 and TRBJ1-2): DAMVIQNPRYQVTQFGKPVTLSCSQTLNHNVMYWYQQKSSQAPKLLFHYYDKDFNNEADTPDNFQSRRPNTSFCFLDIRSPGLGDTAMYLCATSRDPGGANDTFGSGTRLTVV.

This rearrangement joins TRBV4-1 to TRBJ2-7; weak D call: TRBD1 (6 bases). CDR1 is MGHRA and CDR2 is YSYEKL in the germline V gene. The V end lost 3 bases, the J end lost 2 bases, and 17 bases lay between the germline ends. This CDR3 has 16 amino acids. Here the CDR3 reads CASSQEDIRGTYEQYV. In DNA form, the CDR3 reads TGCGCCAGCAGCCAGGAGGATATTAGGGGGACCTACGAGCAGTACGTC.

The chain carries TRBV30 and TRBJ1-1; the match to TRBD1 covers 8 bases. Germline CDR1 is GTSNPN and CDR2 is SVGIG (reference sequence). This CDR3 has 11 residues. Trimming at V came to 3 bases and at J to 10 bases, leaving 4 bases not matched to a gene. CDR3 in amino acids: CAWREDRVAFF. The CDR3 DNA reads TGTGCCTGGAGGGAGGACAGGGTAGCTTTCTTT.

In its sample, this clone was seen once. The CDR3 protein is CAISERDSLNYEQYF. In DNA, the CDR3 is TGTGCCATCAGTGAAAGGGACTCCCTTAATTACGAGCAGTACTTC. The gene calls are TRBV10-3 and TRBJ2-7, with TRBD2 as a possible D gene (6 bases). This CDR3 contains 15 residues. V dropped 3 bases and J dropped 4 bases, with 16 bases sitting between them. Germline values: CDR1 ENHRY, CDR2 SYGVKD.

The chain is built from TRBV11-2 and TRBJ1-1, with a weak D call TRBD1 (5 bases). Trimming shortened V by 0 bases and J by 7 bases, and 9 bases separated the two germline ends. CDR1 is SGHAT, CDR2 FQNNGV, per germline. CDR3 length equals 13 residues. The CDR3 loop is CASSLEFQGEAFF. The CDR3 region has the DNA TGTGCCAGCAGCTTAGAGTTCCAGGGTGAAGCTTTCTTT.

The V and J genes are TRBV12-3 or TRBV12-4 and TRBJ1-5; D is perhaps TRBD1 (5 bases). This CDR3 has 13 amino acids. CDR3 protein: CAQLRFQGQPQHF. The CDR3 DNA reads as TGTGCTCAACTCCGCTTTCAGGGTCAGCCCCAGCATTTT.

This rearrangement joins TRBV3-1 (or the pseudogene TRBV3-2) to TRBJ2-3, with 8 bases aligning to TRBD2. The germline gives CDR1 LGHDT, CDR2 YNNKEL (reference sequence). The junction had 9 bases not matched to a gene; V was cut back by 0 bases and J by 4 bases. The CDR3 is made up of 17 amino acids. The CDR3 loop is CASSQDMSGGGADTQYF. The CDR3 region has the DNA TGTGCCAGCAGCCAAGATATGTCGGGGGGGGGCGCAGATACGCAGTATTTT.

This clone has a handful of counts. This rearrangement joins TRBV3-1 (or the pseudogene TRBV3-2) to TRBJ1-2; 9 bases line up with TRBD1. Germline loops: CDR1 LGHDT, CDR2 YNNKEL (reference sequence). Trimming took 1 base from V and 8 from J; bases not matched to a gene: 8. The CDR3 runs to 15 residues. This CDR3 is CASSQAGTGMKGYTF. For the CDR3, the DNA is TGTGCCAGCAGCCAAGCCGGGACAGGGATGAAAGGCTACACCTTC.

The chain couples TRBV28 to TRBJ2-7, with 13 bases fitting TRBD2. The CDR3 contains 15 residues. J lost 3 bases, V lost 5 bases, and 4 bases had no gene match. The germline gives CDR1 MDHEN, CDR2 SYDVKM. This CDR3 reads CASSPGTSGNYEQYF. CDR3 sequence (DNA): TGTGCCAGCAGTCCCGGGACTAGCGGGAACTACGAGCAGTACTTC.

J is TRBJ2-1 and V is TRBV7-8; D may be TRBD2 (6 bases). V was pared by 5 bases and J by 6 bases, with 14 bases between. CDR1 and CDR2 (germline): SGHVS, FQNEAQ. This CDR3 spans 14 amino acids. CDR3 nucleotides: TGTGCCAGCAGCATGACTAGGACCGCCAATGAGCAGTTCTTC. It translates to CASSMTRTANEQFF.

The gene calls are TRBV6-5 and TRBJ2-7, with 7 bases fitting TRBD2. Trimming at V came to 7 bases and at J to 2 bases, leaving 11 bases not matched to a gene. This CDR3 region has 15 residues. Per germline, CDR1 MNHEY and CDR2 SVGAGI. In DNA form, the CDR3 reads TGTGCCAGCACCCCCGGACTAGATCAGACCTACGAGCAGTACTTC. Its translation is CASTPGLDQTYEQYF.

Only one count was recorded for this clone. The rearrangement links TRBV5-8 to TRBJ1-2; 7 bases fit TRBD1. The germline gives CDR1 SGHTS, CDR2 YDEGEE. The CDR3 is 14 residues long. J gave up 0 bases and V 3 bases, and 2 bases lay outside the gene matches. Here the CDR3 reads CASSYGTANYGYTF. The CDR3 nucleotides are TGTGCCAGCAGCTACGGGACAGCTAACTATGGCTACACCTTC.

This rearrangement joins TRBV11-3 to TRBJ2-7; 7 positions match TRBD1. With V trimmed by 0 bases and J by 2 bases, 4 bases remained unmatched. The CDR3 covers 15 residues. Germline CDR1 SGHNT, CDR2 YENEEA. The CDR3 region has the DNA TGTGCCAGCAGCTTAGACAGGGGGTATCCCTACGAGCAGTACGTC. Its translation: CASSLDRGYPYEQYV.

The chain links TRBV24-1 to TRBJ2-1; 10 bases are a match to TRBD2. Germline CDR1 KGHDR, CDR2 SFDVKD. J lost 0 bases, V lost 4 bases, and 5 bases had no gene match. CDR3 length equals 17 residues. This chain's CDR3 is CATSEGLAGVSYNEQFF. DNA for the CDR3: TGTGCCACCAGTGAGGGGCTAGCGGGAGTCTCCTACAATGAGCAGTTCTTC.